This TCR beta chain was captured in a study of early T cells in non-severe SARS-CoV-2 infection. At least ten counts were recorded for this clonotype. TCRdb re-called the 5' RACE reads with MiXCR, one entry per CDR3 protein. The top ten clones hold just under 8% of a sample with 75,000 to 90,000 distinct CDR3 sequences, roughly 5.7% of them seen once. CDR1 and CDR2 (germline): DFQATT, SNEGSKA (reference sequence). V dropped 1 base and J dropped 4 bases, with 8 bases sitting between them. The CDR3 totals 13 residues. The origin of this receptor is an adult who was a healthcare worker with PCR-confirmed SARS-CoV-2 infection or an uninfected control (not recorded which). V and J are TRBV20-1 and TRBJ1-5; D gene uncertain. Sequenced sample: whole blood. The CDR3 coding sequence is TGCAGTGCTAGAGGATGGGGAAATCAGCCCCAGCATTTT. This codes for CSARGWGNQPQHF.